This T cell receptor (beta chain) was recovered during a study of blood T cell repertoires in COVID-19. Study-wide context: The United States, Italy and Spain provided the acute and convalescent COVID-19 samples.

Germline CDR1 is SNHLY and CDR2 is FYNNEI. This CDR3 region has 14 residues. V lost 6 bases, J lost 3 bases, and 12 bases lay in between. How the authors handled the data: By means of reference gene primer amplification, nucleated cell counts were estimated. The repertoire was sequenced with immunoSEQ multiplex PCR; TCRdb's copy has only in-frame clones and lacks some. V, J and clone size reflect that table, while D and trimming were determined from the DNA. The data hold approximately 250,000 clones, with roughly four fifths observed a single time. This clonotype was sampled from a man aged 25 to 40 with acute COVID-19. The chain combines TRBV2 with TRBJ2-1, with a possible D match to TRBD2 (6 bases). Sequenced sample: PBMCs or T cells enriched from blood (not recorded which). This chain's CDR3 is CASRDGRDYNEQFF. In DNA form, the CDR3 reads TGTGCCAGCAGGGACGGGCGGGACTACAATGAGCAGTTCTTC. The full variable domain, rest sourced from reference TRBV2 and TRBJ2-1, is EPEVTQTPSHQVTQMGQEVILRCVPISNHLYFYWYRQILGQKVEFLVSFYNNEISEKSEIFDDQFSVERPDGSNFTLKIRSTKLEDSAMYFCASRDGRDYNEQFFGPGTRLTVL.